This TCR beta chain was observed in a study of blood T cells in healthy people across ages. With a J-beta primer mix and a sample-barcoded 5' primer, a second PCR ran roughly 6 to 11 cycles. A tag from a template-switch adaptor with 12 random nucleotides marked each cDNA molecule. TCRdb analysed the 5' RACE reads with MiXCR anew, one entry per CDR3 protein. The repertoire holds over 700,000 distinct CDR3 sequences, with around 25% as singletons. Healthy Caucasian individuals from Russia aged about 6 to 90 served as donors. A further study also used this sample, focusing on T cells of mothers and their children. As reported in that work: No clone of persistent microchimeric T cells was detected.

Sequencing used blood. The TCR comes from a boy between 10 and 17 years old in good health.

CDR3 loop: CSVRDRPYEQYF. The CDR3 nucleotides are TGCAGCGTGCGGGACAGACCCTACGAGCAGTACTTC. The chain joins TRBV29-1 to TRBJ2-7; tentatively, D is TRBD1 (7 bases). This CDR3 is built from 12 residues. Germline CDR1 and CDR2: SQVTM and ANQGSEA. The V and J ends lost 6 bases and 2 bases respectively, with 11 bases between them.